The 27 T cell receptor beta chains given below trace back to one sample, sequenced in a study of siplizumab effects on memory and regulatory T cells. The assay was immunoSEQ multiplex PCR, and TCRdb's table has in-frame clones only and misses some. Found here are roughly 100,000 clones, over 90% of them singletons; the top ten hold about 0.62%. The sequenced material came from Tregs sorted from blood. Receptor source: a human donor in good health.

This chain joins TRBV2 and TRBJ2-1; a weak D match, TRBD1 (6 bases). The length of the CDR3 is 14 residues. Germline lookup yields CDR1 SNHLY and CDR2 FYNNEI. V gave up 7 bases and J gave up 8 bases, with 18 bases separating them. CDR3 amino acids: CASTRRQGLDEQFF. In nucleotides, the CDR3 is TGTGCCAGCACCCGGCGGCAGGGGCTTGATGAGCAGTTCTTC.

This CDR3 is CASTTTPPDTQYF. The CDR3 DNA is TGTGCCAGTACCACCACCCCCCCAGATACGCAGTATTTT. The V gene is TRBV19, the J gene TRBJ2-3; D is ambiguous. Germline CDR1 is LNHDA and CDR2 is SQIVND (reference sequence). With 7 bases removed from V and 4 bases from J, the gap between germline ends came to 12 bases. This CDR3 comprises 13 residues.

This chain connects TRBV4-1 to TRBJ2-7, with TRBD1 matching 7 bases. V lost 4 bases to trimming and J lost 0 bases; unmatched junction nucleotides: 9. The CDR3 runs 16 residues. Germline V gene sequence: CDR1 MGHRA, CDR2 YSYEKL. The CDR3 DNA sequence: TGCGCCAGCAGCCGGGTAGACAGGGCTAACTCCTACGAGCAGTACTTC. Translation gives CASSRVDRANSYEQYF.

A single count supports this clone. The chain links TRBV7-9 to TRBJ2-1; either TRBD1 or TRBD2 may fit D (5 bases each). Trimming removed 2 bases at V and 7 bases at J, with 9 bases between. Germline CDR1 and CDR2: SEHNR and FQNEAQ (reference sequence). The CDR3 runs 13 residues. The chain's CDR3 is CASSLRGTNEQFF. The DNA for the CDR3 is TGTGCCAGCAGCTTAAGAGGGACGAATGAGCAGTTCTTC.

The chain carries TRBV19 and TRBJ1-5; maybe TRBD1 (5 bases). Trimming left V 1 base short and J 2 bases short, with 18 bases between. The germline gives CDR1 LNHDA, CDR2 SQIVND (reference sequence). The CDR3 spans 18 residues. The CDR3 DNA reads TGTGCCAGTAGTATAGGAAGTTTGGTGGGCAGGGGCAATCAGCCCCAGCATTTT. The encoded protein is CASSIGSLVGRGNQPQHF. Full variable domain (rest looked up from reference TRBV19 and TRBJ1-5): DGGITQSPKYLFRKEGQNVTLSCEQNLNHDAMYWYRQDPGQGLRLIYYSQIVNDFQKGDIAEGYSVSREKKESFPLTVTSAQKNPTAFYLCASSIGSLVGRGNQPQHFGDGTRLSIL.

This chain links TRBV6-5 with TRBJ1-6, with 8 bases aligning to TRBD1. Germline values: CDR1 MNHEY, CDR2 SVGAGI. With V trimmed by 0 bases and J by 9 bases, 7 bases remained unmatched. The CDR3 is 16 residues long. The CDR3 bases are TGTGCCAGCAGTTACTCCGGGACAGGAGGGAGTTCACCCCTCCACTTT. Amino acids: CASSYSGTGGSSPLHF.

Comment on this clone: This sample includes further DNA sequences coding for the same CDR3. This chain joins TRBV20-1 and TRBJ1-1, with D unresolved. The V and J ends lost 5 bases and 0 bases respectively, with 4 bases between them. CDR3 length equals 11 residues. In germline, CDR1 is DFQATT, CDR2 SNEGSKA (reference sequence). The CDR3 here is CSAGLNTEAFF. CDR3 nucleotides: TGCAGTGCTGGCTTGAACACTGAAGCTTTCTTT.

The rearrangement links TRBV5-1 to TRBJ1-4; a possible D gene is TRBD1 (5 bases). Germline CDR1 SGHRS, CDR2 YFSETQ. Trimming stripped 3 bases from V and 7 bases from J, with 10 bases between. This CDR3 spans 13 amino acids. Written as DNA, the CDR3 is TGCGCCAGCAGCTCCGGGGGTGGTGAAAAACTGTTTTTT. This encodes CASSSGGGEKLFF. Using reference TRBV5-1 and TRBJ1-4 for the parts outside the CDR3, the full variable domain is KAGVTQTPRYLIKTRGQQVTLSCSPISGHRSVSWYQQTPGQGLQFLFEYFSETQRNKGNFPGRFSGRQFSNSRSEMNVSTLELGDSALYLCASSSGGGEKLFFGSGTQLSVL.

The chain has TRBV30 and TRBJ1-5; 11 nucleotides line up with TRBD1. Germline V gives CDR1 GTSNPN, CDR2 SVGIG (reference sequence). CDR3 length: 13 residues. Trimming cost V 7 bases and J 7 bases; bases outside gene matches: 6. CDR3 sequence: CAFGQGAGQPQHF. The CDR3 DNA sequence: TGTGCCTTCGGACAGGGGGCTGGGCAGCCCCAGCATTTT.

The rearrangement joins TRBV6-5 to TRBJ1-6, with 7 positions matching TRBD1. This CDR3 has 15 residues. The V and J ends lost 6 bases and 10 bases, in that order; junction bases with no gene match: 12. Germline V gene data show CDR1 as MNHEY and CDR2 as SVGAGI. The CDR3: CASRGDSSSWSPLHF. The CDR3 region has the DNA TGTGCCAGCAGGGGGGACAGTAGTTCGTGGTCACCCCTCCACTTT.

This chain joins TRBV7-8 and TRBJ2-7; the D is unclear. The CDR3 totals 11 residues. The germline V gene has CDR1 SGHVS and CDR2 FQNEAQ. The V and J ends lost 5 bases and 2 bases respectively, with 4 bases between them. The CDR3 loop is CASSIAYEQYF. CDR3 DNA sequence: TGTGCCAGCAGCATTGCCTACGAGCAGTACTTC.

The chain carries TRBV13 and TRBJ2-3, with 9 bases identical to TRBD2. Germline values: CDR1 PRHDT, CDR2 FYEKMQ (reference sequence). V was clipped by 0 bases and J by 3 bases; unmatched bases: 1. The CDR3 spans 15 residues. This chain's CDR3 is CASSLGLAGTDTQYF. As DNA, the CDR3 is TGTGCCAGCAGCTTAGGCCTAGCGGGAACAGATACGCAGTATTTT. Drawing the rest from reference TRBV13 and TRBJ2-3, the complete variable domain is AAGVIQSPRHLIKEKRETATLKCYPIPRHDTVYWYQQGPGQDPQFLISFYEKMQSDKGSIPDRFSAQQFSDYHSELNMSSLELGDSALYFCASSLGLAGTDTQYFGPGTRLTVL.

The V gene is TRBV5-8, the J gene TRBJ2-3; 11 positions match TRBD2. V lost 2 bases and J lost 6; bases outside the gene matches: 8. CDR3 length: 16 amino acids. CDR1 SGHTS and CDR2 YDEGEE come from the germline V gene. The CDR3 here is CASSFLAGGFQDTQYF. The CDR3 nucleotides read TGTGCCAGCAGCTTTCTAGCGGGAGGTTTTCAGGATACGCAGTATTTT.

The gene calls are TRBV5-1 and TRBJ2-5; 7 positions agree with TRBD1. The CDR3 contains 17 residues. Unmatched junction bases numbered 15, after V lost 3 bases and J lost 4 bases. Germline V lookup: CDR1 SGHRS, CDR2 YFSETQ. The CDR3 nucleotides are TGCGCCAGCAGCTCTAAGACAGGGCGCCCATCGGGAGAGACCCAGTACTTC. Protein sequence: CASSSKTGRPSGETQYF.

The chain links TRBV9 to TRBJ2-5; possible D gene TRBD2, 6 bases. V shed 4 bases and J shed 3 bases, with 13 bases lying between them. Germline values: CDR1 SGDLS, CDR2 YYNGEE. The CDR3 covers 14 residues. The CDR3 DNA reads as TGTGCCAGCAGCTTCGGTAGCGGTAAAGAGACCCAGTACTTC. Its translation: CASSFGSGKETQYF.

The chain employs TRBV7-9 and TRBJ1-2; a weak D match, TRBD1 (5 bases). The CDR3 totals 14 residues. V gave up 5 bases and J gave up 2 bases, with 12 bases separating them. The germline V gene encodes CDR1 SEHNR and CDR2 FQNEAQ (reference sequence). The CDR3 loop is CASSPPGTNYGYTF. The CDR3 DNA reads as TGTGCCAGCAGCCCCCCCGGGACGAACTATGGCTACACCTTC.

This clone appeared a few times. The CDR3 protein is CASSTRLTAYEQYF. CDR3 DNA sequence: TGTGCCAGTAGTACCCGACTCACCGCCTACGAGCAGTACTTC. The rearrangement joins TRBV19 to TRBJ2-7, with unresolved D. Germline V gene sequence: CDR1 LNHDA, CDR2 SQIVND (reference sequence). Trimming removed 4 bases from V and 2 bases from J, with 12 bases in between. CDR3 length: 14 amino acids.

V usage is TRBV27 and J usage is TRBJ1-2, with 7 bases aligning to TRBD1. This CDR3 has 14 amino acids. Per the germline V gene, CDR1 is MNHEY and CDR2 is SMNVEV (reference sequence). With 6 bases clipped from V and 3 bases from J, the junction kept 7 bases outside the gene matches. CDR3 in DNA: TGTGCCAGCAGCCCGGGACAGAAGTACTATGGCTACACCTTC. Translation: CASSPGQKYYGYTF.

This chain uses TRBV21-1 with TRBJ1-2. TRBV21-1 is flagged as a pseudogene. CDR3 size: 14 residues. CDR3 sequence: CASSIERPSYGYTF. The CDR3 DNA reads TGTGCCAGCAGCATCGAAAGACCATCGTACGGCTACACCTTC.

The CDR3 region has the DNA TGTGCCAGCAGTGAGAGCTCTGGAAACACCATATATTTT. It yields the protein CASSESSGNTIYF. This chain links TRBV6-1 with TRBJ1-3; D uncertain. Trimming took off 3 bases at V and 0 bases at J, with 3 bases between the two ends. Germline lookup yields CDR1 MNHNS and CDR2 SASEGT. The CDR3 runs to 13 residues.

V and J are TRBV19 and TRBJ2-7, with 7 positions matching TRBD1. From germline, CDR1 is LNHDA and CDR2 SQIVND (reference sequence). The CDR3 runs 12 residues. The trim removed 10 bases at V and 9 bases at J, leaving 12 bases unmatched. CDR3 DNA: TGTGCCACCCGACAGGGTCCTTCGGCGCAGTACTTC. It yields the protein CATRQGPSAQYF.

The DNA of the CDR3 is TGTGCCAGCTCACCACCGAGGGGGAACACTGAAGCTTTCTTT. Protein product: CASSPPRGNTEAFF. The chain joins TRBV18 to TRBJ1-1; perhaps TRBD1 as D (5 bases). CDR1 is KGHSH and CDR2 is LQKENI in the germline V gene. V lost 0 bases and J 1 base, leaving 6 bases between the germline ends. This CDR3 spans 14 amino acids.

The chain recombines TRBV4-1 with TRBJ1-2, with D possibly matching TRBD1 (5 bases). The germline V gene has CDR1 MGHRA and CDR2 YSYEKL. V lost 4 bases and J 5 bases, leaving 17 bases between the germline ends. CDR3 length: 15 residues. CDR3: CASSRAKGLRYGYTF. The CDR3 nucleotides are TGCGCCAGCAGCCGAGCTAAGGGGCTTCGGTATGGCTACACCTTC.

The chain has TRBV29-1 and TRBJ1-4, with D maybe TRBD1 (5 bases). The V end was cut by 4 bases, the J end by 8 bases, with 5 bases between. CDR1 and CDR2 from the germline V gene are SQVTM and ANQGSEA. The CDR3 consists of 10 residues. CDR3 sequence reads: CSVGGEKLFF. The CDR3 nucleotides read TGCAGCGTTGGGGGGGAAAAACTGTTTTTT.

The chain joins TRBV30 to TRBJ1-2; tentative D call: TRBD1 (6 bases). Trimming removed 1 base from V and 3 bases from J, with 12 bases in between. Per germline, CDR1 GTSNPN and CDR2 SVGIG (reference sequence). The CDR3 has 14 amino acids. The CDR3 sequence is CAWSGSTGYYGYTF. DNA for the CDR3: TGTGCCTGGAGTGGATCGACAGGCTACTATGGCTACACCTTC.

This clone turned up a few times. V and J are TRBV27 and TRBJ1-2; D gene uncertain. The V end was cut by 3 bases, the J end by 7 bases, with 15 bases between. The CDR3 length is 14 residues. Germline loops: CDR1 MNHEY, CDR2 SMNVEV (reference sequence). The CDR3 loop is CASSFVGNPLGYTF. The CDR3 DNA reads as TGTGCCAGCAGTTTCGTGGGTAACCCCCTTGGCTACACCTTC.

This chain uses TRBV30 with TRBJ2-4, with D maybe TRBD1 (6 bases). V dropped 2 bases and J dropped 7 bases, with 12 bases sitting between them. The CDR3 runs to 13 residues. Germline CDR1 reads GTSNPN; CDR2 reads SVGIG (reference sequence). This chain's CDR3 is CAWSSQGINIQYF. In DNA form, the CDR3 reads TGTGCCTGGAGTAGTCAGGGGATCAACATTCAGTACTTC. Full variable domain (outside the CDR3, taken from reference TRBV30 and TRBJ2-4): SQTIHQWPATLVQPVGSPLSLECTVEGTSNPNLYWYRQAAGRGLQLLFYSVGIGQISSEVPQNLSASRPQDRQFILSSKKLLLSDSGFYLCAWSSQGINIQYFGAGTRLSVL.